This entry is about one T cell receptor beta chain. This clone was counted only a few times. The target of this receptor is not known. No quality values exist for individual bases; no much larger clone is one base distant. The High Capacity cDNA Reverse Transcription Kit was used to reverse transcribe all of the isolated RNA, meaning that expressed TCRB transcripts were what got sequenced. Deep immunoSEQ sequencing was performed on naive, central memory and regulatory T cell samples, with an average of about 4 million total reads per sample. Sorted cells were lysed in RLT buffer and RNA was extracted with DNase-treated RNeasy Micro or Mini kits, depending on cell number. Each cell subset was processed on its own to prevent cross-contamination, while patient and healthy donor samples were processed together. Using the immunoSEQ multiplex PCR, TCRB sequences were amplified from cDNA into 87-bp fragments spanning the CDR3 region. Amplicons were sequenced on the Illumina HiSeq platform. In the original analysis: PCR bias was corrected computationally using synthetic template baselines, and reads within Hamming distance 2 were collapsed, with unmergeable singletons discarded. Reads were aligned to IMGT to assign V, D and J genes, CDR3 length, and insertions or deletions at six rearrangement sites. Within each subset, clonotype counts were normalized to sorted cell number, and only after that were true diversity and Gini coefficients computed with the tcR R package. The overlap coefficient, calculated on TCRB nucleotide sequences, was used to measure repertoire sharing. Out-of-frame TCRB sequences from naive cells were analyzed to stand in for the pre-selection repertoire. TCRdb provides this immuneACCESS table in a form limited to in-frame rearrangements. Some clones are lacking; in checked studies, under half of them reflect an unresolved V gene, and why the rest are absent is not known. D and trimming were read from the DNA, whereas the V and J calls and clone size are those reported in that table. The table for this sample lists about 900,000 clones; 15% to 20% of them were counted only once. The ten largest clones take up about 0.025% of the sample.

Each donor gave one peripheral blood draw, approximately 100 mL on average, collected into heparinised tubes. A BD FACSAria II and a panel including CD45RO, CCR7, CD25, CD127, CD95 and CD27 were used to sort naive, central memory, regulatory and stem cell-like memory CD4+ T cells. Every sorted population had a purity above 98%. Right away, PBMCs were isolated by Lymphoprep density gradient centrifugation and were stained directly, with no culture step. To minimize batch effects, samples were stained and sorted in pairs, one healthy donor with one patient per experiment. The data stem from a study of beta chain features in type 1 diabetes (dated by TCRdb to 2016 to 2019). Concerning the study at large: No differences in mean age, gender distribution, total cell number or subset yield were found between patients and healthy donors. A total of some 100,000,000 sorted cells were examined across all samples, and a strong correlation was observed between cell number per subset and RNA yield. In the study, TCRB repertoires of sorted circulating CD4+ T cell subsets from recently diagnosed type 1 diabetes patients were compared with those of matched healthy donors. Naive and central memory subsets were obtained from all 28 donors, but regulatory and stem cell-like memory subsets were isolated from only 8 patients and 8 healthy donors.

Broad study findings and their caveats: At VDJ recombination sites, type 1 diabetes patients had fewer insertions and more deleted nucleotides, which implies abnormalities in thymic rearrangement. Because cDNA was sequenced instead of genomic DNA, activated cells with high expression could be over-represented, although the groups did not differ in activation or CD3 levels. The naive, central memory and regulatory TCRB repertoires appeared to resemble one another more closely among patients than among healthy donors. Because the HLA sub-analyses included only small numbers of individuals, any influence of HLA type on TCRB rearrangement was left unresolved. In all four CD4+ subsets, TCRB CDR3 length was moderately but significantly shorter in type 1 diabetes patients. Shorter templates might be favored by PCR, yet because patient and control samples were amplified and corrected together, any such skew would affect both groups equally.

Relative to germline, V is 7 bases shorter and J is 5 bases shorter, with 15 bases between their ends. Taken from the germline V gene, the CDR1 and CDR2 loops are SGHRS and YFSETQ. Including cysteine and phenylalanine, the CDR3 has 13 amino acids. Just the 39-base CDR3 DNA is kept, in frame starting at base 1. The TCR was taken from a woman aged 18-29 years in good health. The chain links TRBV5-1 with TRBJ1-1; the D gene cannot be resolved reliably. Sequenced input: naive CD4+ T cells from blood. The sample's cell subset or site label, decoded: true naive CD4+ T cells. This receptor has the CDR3 CASAQEVWTEAFF. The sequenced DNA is TGCGCCAGCGCCCAGGAAGTATGGACTGAAGCTTTCTTT.